This T cell receptor (beta chain) was recovered during a study of blood T cell repertoires in COVID-19 (dated by TCRdb to about 2020). Looking at the study overall: Collaborator samples came from the United States, Italy and Spain and covered acute and convalescent phases of COVID-19. The prospective study material was composed of cDNA or gDNA derived from T cells, B-cell-depleted T cells, or PBMCs. The dataset comprised deeply sampled blood TCRbeta repertoires from subjects exposed to, actively infected with, or recovered from COVID-19. The repertoires were released in a freely available public database meant as a resource for research on the immune response to SARS-CoV-2. The samples were drawn from the first 160 participants of the ongoing ImmuneRACE study and from over a thousand subjects provided by 6 global collaborators. The sample metadata nearly always contained a de-identified subject ID, COVID-19 status, age in years and sex. Where HLA class I and class II types were available, the types were taken from metadata supplied by the sample provider, not from assay-based typing.

Collaborating institutions collected whole blood in K2EDTA tubes following their own protocols. Collaborator samples were shipped for TCRbeta analysis as frozen whole blood, isolated PBMCs, or DNA extracted from either sample type. The CDR3, cysteine through phenylalanine, is 15 amino acids long. Only the CDR3 region is kept as DNA, spanning 45 bases read in frame from base 1. Trimming accounts for 0 bases at V and 2 bases at J, while the number of junction bases matched to no gene is 2. Based on the germline V gene (reference sequence), the CDR1 and CDR2 sequences are SGHNT and YYREEE. TCRbeta CDR3 regions were amplified from genomic DNA by means of the immunoSEQ Assay, a bias-controlled multiplex PCR. Concerning the study's data processing: The number of nucleated cells in each sample was estimated by amplification of reference gene primers within the assay. Sequence reads were collapsed and filtered to measure the absolute abundance of every unique TCRbeta CDR3 rearrangement. Productive Simpson clonality was computed per sample as the square root of Simpson's diversity index over productive rearrangements. The table comes from immuneACCESS by way of TCRdb, which keeps in-frame sequences with V and J called. Part of the clones is missing from these tables; in studies checked, under half for an unresolved V gene and the rest for unknown reasons. V and J calls plus clone size are reproduced from that table; the DNA served to infer D and trimming. This sample has about 180,000 clones in its table, and about nine tenths of those were observed once. The top ten clonotypes cover around 20% of the sample.

Findings and caveats that apply to the study as a whole: The quantity of clinical and demographic metadata differed by source and by participant and was supplied without curation.

Worth noting for this clone: Its antigen has not been determined. One base away there is no much larger clone; base qualities are not given.

The chain uses TRBV5-4 and TRBJ2-7, and 10 junction bases match TRBD2. The sequenced material came from peripheral blood. The clonotype originates from a man aged 65-85 years with active or convalescent COVID-19. CDR3 sequence: CASSLGLAGTYEQYF. The DNA is as follows: TGTGCCAGCAGCTTGGGACTAGCGGGTACCTACGAGCAGTACTTC. Full variable domain (CDR3 extended with the reference TRBV5-4 and TRBJ2-7 proteins): ETGVTQSPTHLIKTRGQQVTLRCSSQSGHNTVSWYQQALGQGPQFIFQYYREEENGRGNFPPRFSGLQFPNYSSELNVNALELDDSALYLCASSLGLAGTYEQYFGPGTRLTVT.